This T cell receptor beta chain was recorded in a study of shared clonotypes between healthy human individuals. Repertoires were generated with immunoSEQ multiplex PCR, while TCRdb's copy carries only in-frame clones and drops some. Among 650,000 to 800,000 clones, roughly two thirds were seen once, and the ten largest hold around 1.7%. CDR1 KGHSH and CDR2 LQKENI come from the germline V gene. J was trimmed by 3 bases and V by 1 base; bases with no gene match: 3. The CDR3 runs to 15 residues. This clonotype was sampled from a woman aged 25 to 39 in good health. The chain combines TRBV18 with TRBJ1-5; 7 positions agree with TRBD1. The sample consisted of memory CD4+ T cells sorted from blood. The subset is: CD45RA-negative fraction. CDR3 in amino acids: CASSPQGAVNQPQHF. CDR3 DNA sequence: TGTGCCAGCTCACCACAGGGGGCGGTCAATCAGCCCCAGCATTTT.